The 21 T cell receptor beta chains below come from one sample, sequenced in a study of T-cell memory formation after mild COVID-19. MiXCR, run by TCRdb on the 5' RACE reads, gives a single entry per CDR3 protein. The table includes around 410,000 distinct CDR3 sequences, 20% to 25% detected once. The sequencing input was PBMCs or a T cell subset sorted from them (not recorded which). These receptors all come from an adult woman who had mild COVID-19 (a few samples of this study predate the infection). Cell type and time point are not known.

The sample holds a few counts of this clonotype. The CDR3 reads CASSLVDTSHLAKNIQYF. The CDR3 DNA sequence: TGTGCCAGCAGCTTAGTGGACACCTCCCATCTAGCCAAAAACATTCAGTACTTC. This chain uses TRBV7-2 with TRBJ2-4; possibly TRBD1 for D (5 bases). V lost 1 base to trimming and J lost 0 bases, with 16 bases between them. Looked up from germline, CDR1 is SGHTA and CDR2 is FQGNSA. This CDR3 has 18 residues.

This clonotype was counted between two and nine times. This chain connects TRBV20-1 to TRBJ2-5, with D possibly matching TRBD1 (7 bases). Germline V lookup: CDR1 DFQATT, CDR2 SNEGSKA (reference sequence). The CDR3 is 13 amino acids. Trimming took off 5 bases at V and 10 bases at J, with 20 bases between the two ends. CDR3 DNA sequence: TGCAGTGCTCCCGGGGAGGACGCAGGGGGCCAGTACTTC. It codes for CSAPGEDAGGQYF.

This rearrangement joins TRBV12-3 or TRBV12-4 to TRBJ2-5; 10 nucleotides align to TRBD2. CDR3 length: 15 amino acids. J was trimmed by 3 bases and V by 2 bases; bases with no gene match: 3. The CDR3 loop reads CASSLRLAGEETQYF. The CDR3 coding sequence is TGTGCCAGCAGTTTAAGGCTAGCGGGGGAAGAGACCCAGTACTTC.

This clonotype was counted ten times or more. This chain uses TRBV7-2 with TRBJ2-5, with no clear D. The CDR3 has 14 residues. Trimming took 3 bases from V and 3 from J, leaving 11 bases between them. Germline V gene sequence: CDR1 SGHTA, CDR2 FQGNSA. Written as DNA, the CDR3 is TGTGCCAGCAGCTTCAACGGCTACAAAGAGACCCAGTACTTC. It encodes CASSFNGYKETQYF.

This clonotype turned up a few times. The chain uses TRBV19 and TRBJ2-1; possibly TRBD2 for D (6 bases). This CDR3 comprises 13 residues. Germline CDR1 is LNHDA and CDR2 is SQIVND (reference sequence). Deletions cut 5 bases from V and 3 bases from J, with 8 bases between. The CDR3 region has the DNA TGTGCCAGTAGTCAAGCGGGCTACAATGAGCAGTTCTTC. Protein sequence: CASSQAGYNEQFF.

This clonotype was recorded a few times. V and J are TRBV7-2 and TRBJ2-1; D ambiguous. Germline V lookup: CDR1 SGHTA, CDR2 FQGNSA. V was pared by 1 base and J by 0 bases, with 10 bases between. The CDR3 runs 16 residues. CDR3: CASSLVGSSSYNEQFF. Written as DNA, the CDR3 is TGTGCCAGCAGCTTAGTGGGGTCGTCCTCCTACAATGAGCAGTTCTTC.

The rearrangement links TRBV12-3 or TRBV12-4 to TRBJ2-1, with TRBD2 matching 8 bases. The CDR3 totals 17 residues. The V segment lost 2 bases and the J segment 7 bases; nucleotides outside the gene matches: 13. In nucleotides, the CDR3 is TGTGCCAGCAGTTTAACCCTCGAGGTAGCGGGAAGGAATGAGCAGTTCTTC. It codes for CASSLTLEVAGRNEQFF.

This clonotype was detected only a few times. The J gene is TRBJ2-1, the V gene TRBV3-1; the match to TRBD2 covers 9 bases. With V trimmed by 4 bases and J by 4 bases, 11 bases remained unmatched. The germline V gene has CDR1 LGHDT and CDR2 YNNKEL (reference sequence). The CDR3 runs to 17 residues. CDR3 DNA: TGTGCCAGCAGCCGTCAAACGCCGACTAGCGGTTACAATGAGCAGTTCTTC. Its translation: CASSRQTPTSGYNEQFF.

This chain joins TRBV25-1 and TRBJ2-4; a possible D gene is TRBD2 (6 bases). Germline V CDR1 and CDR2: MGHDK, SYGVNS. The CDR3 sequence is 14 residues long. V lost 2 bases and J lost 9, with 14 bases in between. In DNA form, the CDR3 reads TGTGCCAGCAGTGAAATCGCGGGAATCGGCATTCAGTACTTC. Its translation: CASSEIAGIGIQYF.

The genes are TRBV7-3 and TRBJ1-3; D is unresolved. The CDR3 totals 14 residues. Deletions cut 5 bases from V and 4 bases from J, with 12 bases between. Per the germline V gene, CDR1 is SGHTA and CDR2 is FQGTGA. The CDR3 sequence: CASSDRRSGNTIYF. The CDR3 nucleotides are TGTGCCAGCAGCGACCGACGGTCCGGAAACACCATATATTTT.

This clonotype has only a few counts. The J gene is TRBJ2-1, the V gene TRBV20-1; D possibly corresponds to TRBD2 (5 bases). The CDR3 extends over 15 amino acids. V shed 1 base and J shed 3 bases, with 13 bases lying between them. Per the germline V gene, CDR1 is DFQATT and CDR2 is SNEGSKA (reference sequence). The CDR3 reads CSARGGSGIYNEQFF. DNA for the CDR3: TGCAGTGCTAGAGGAGGCAGCGGAATCTACAATGAGCAGTTCTTC.

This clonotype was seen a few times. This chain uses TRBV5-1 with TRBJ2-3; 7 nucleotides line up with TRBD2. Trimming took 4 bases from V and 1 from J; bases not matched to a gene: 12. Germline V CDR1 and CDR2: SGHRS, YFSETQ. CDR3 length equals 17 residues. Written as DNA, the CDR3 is TGCGCCAGCAGCCTCCACGGCCAGCGGGGAGGCACAGATACGCAGTATTTT. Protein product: CASSLHGQRGGTDTQYF.

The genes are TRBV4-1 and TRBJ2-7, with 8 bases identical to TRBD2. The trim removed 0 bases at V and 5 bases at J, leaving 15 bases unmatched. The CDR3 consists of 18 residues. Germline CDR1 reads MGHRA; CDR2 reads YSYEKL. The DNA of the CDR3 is TGCGCCAGCAGCCAAGACGGGACAAGGGCTAGCGGGTTACACGAGCAGTACTTC. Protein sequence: CASSQDGTRASGLHEQYF.

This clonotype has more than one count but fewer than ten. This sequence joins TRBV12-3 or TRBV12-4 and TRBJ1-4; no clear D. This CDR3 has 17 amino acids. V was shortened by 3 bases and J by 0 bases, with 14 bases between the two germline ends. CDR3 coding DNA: TGTGCCAGCAGTTTTATTTTACAGCTTGCAACTAATGAAAAACTGTTTTTT. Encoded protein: CASSFILQLATNEKLFF.

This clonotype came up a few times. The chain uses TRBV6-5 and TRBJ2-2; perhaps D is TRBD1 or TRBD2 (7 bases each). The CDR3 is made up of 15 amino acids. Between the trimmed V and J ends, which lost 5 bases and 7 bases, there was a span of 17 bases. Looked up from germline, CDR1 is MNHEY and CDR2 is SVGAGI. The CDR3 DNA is TGTGCCAGCAGTCTACAGGGACAGCGGGGCGGGGAGCTGTTTTTT. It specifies CASSLQGQRGGELFF.

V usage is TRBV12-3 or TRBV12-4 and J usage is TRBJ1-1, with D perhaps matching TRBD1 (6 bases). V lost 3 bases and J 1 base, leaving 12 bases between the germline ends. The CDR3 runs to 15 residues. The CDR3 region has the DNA TGTGCCAGCAGTTTGGGGGCCGGCCGGAACACTGAAGCTTTCTTT. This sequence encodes CASSLGAGRNTEAFF.

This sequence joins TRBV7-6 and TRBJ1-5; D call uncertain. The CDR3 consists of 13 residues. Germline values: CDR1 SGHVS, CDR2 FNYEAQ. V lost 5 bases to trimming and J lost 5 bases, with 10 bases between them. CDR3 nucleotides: TGTGCCAGCAGCCCCACGGTTGATCAGCCCCAGCATTTT. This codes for CASSPTVDQPQHF.

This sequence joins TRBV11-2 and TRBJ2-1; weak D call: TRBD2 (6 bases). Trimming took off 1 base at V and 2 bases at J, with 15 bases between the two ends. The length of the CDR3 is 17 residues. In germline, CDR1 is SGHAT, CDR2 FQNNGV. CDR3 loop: CASSLGPGTSTYNEQFF. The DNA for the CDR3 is TGTGCCAGCAGCTTAGGACCCGGGACTTCGACCTACAATGAGCAGTTCTTC. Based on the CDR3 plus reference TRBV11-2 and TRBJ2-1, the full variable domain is EAGVAQSPRYKIIEKRQSVAFWCNPISGHATLYWYQQILGQGPKLLIQFQNNGVVDDSQLPKDRFSAERLKGVDSTLKIQPAKLEDSAVYLCASSLGPGTSTYNEQFFGPGTRLTVL.

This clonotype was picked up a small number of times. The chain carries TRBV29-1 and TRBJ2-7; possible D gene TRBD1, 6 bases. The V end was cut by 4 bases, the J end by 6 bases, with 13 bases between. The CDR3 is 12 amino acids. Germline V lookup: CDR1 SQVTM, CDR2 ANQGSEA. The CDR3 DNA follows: TGCAGCGTTGTTTGGCAGGGGAGCGAGCAGTACTTC. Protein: CSVVWQGSEQYF.

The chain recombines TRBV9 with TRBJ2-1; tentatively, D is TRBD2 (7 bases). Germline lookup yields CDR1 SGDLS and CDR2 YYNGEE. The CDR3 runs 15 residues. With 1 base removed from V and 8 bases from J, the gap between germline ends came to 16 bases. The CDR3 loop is CASSVTGGRGYEQFF. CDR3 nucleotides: TGTGCCAGCAGCGTAACCGGGGGGCGAGGCTATGAGCAGTTCTTC.

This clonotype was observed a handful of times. CDR3: CATSDFGQGTYNEQFF. DNA of the CDR3: TGTGCCACCAGTGATTTCGGACAGGGAACCTACAATGAGCAGTTCTTC. V usage is TRBV24-1 and J usage is TRBJ2-1, with TRBD1 matching 8 bases. The CDR3 loop spans 16 amino acids. Germline V gene data show CDR1 as KGHDR and CDR2 as SFDVKD. The trim removed 1 base at V and 2 bases at J, leaving 3 bases unmatched.